This T cell receptor (beta chain) was found in a study of blood T cell repertoires in COVID-19. Data came from immunoSEQ multiplex PCR; TCRdb stores just in-frame clones and leaves some out. The repertoire includes a few hundred thousand clones, 85% of them detected once, and around 3.4% sits in the top ten. The germline V and J ends were trimmed by 6 bases and 1 base, with 11 bases remaining between them. CDR1 is ENHRY and CDR2 is SYGVKD in the germline V gene. This CDR3 contains 14 residues. The TCR sequence derives from a woman in her late teens or twenties with acute or convalescent COVID-19. Source material: peripheral blood. V and J are TRBV10-3 and TRBJ2-3; a possible D gene is TRBD2 (6 bases). This CDR3 reads CAIRASEGTDTQYF. Written as DNA, the CDR3 is TGTGCCATCAGGGCTAGCGAGGGCACAGATACGCAGTATTTT.